These T cell receptor beta chains were read from a single sample in a study of tumour-infiltrating T cells in Burkitt lymphoma. The data were produced by immunoSEQ multiplex PCR, yet TCRdb's version contains in-frame clones alone and is incomplete. The sample lists about 13,000 clones, 65% to 90% occurring once. Sequenced: tumor tissue. The receptors here all came from a human donor with diffuse large B-cell lymphoma. Both conserved end residues are part of each CDR3. A D gene is named only where the DNA matches it firmly. The size entry is marked missing in some rows and otherwise reads once, few, many or a size class.

NA TRBJ1-4 TRBV7-2 NA TGTGCCAGCAGCCTTACGAGGGGGACTAATGAAAAACTGTTTTTT CASSLTRGTNEKLFF
TRBD2 TRBJ2-5 TRBV5-1 NA TGCGCCAGCAGCTTCCTAGCGGGAGCCCAAGAGACCCAGTACTTC CASSFLAGAQETQYF
NA TRBJ1-5 TRBV5-1 NA TGCGCCAGCAGCTTGGCCGGGGGGGACTATCAGCCCCAGCATTTT CASSLAGGDYQPQHF
NA TRBJ2-3 TRBV6-5 NA TGTGCCAGCAGCCTTAGCAGCACAGATACGCAGTATTTT CASSLSSTDTQYF
NA TRBJ2-1 TRBV5-5 few TGTGCCAGCAGCTTACCGGAGGACATGTCCGATGAGCAGTTCTTC CASSLPEDMSDEQFF
TRBD1 TRBJ1-6 TRBV10-3 NA TGTGCCACGGGGGACAGTCTAAATTCACCCCTCCACTTT CATGDSLNSPLHF
NA TRBJ1-1 TRBV4-3 once TGCGCCAGCAGCCAAGACCGGGGGGCTAAAAACACTGAAGCTTTCTTT CASSQDRGAKNTEAFF
TRBD2 TRBJ2-7 TRBV7-2 NA TGTGCCAGCAGCTCCGGGGGGGAACAGTACTTC CASSSGGEQYF
NA TRBJ2-4 TRBV20-1 once TGCAGTGCGGCCTTAGGAGACATTCAGTACTTC CSAALGDIQYF
TRBD1 TRBJ1-5 TRBV29-1 NA TGCAGCGTCGGGACAGGGGTCGATCAGCCCCAGCATTTT CSVGTGVDQPQHF
NA TRBJ2-3 TRBV6-1 few TGTGCCATCTCAGGAGATTATCAAGGGGATACGCAGTATTTT CAISGDYQGDTQYF
NA TRBJ1-4 TRBV7-2 NA TGTGCCAGCAGCTTAAGTGATGCAACTAATGAAAAACTGTTTTTT CASSLSDATNEKLFF
TRBD1 TRBJ2-1 TRBV5-1 NA TGCGCCAGCAGCTTCACAGGGGAATACTACAATGAGCAGTTCTTC CASSFTGEYYNEQFF
TRBD2 TRBJ2-3 TRBV9 NA TGTGCCAGCAGTGCCAGCGGGGGGGCAGAAGATACGCAGTATTTT CASSASGGAEDTQYF
TRBD2 TRBJ2-1 TRBV27 NA TGTGCCAGCAGTCCCTCCCGTGGACTAGCGGGATTCACCAATGAGCAGTTCTTC CASSPSRGLAGFTNEQFF
TRBD1 TRBJ2-1 TRBV9 NA TGTGCCAGCAGCGTAGGACAGGGGCTGGGGAATGAGCAGTTCTTC CASSVGQGLGNEQFF